The 32 T cell receptor beta chains below come from one sample, sequenced in a study of blood T cell repertoires in COVID-19. This table comes from immunoSEQ multiplex PCR, and its TCRdb copy is limited to in-frame clones, with some not included. The table lists tens of thousands of clones, 80% to 95% of them singletons, with approximately 2.3% in the top ten. Source material: peripheral blood. Source of these receptors: a human donor with active COVID-19. The donor label of this sample is uncertain.

The chain joins TRBV6-5 to TRBJ1-3, with D tentatively TRBD1 (6 bases). In germline, CDR1 is MNHEY, CDR2 SVGAGI. CDR3 length equals 15 residues. V was trimmed by 5 bases and J by 0 bases, leaving 11 bases between them. CDR3 in DNA: TGTGCCAGCAGTCTGGACAGTGTCTCTGGAAACACCATATATTTT. Residues: CASSLDSVSGNTIYF.

J is TRBJ2-1 and V is TRBV2; a weak D match, TRBD2 (5 bases). The CDR3 extends over 14 amino acids. Germline values: CDR1 SNHLY, CDR2 FYNNEI. Trimming removed 0 bases at V and 6 bases at J, with 9 bases between. Here the CDR3 DNA reads TGTGCCAGCAGTGAAGCACGAGGGTTCAATGAGCAGTTCTTC. Translated: CASSEARGFNEQFF.

The chain links TRBV5-1 to TRBJ2-5; 11 nucleotides align to TRBD1. Germline loops: CDR1 SGHRS, CDR2 YFSETQ. The V gene end was trimmed by 5 bases and the J gene end by 2 bases; junction bases not matched to a gene: 11. This CDR3 has 17 residues. The CDR3 here is CASRHLPGQGAQETQYF. DNA for the CDR3: TGCGCCAGCAGACATTTACCAGGACAGGGGGCTCAAGAGACCCAGTACTTC.

V and J are TRBV10-2 and TRBJ1-5; 11 bases match TRBD1. Germline-derived CDR1 and CDR2 are WSHSY and SAAADI. This CDR3 has 17 amino acids. The junction had 11 bases not matched to a gene; V was cut back by 6 bases and J by 4 bases. In nucleotides, the CDR3 is TGCGCCAGCAGGGGGGGGACAGGGGGATTTGGAAATCAGCCCCAGCATTTT. It yields the protein CASRGGTGGFGNQPQHF.

This chain connects TRBV24-1 to TRBJ2-3; TRBD1 matches at 8 bases. Germline loops: CDR1 KGHDR, CDR2 SFDVKD. The J segment lost 2 bases and the V segment lost 12 bases, leaving 9 bases of the junction unmatched. This CDR3 has 14 residues. The CDR3 bases are TGTGCCCCCTACAGGGGGTGGGACACAGATACGCAGTATTTT. Translation: CAPYRGWDTDTQYF.

V gene TRBV29-1 combines with J gene TRBJ1-2; D may be TRBD1 (6 bases). This CDR3 has 12 amino acids. Germline CDR1 reads SQVTM; CDR2 reads ANQGSEA. CDR3 in DNA: TGCGGTCTTGGACAGCAGGCAGTCGGCTACACCTTC. Amino acid sequence: CGLGQQAVGYTF.

This chain joins TRBV28 and TRBJ1-5, with D unclear. V dropped 6 bases and J dropped 7 bases, with 13 bases sitting between them. The germline V gene encodes CDR1 MDHEN and CDR2 SYDVKM. This CDR3 is built from 13 residues. CDR3: CASSGRNSQPQHF. CDR3 DNA sequence: TGTGCCAGCAGCGGGAGAAATTCGCAGCCCCAGCATTTT.

The chain employs TRBV5-1 and TRBJ2-2, with 9 bases matching TRBD2. Trimming removed 4 bases from V and 2 bases from J; junction bases left unmatched: 3. CDR3 length equals 15 residues. Germline CDR1 SGHRS, CDR2 YFSETQ. This CDR3 is CASSLAGSNTGELFF. Here the CDR3 DNA reads TGCGCCAGCAGCCTAGCGGGGAGTAACACCGGGGAGCTGTTTTTT.

The rearrangement uses TRBV2 and TRBJ2-5; 12 nucleotides match TRBD2. The length of the CDR3 is 14 residues. Unmatched junction bases numbered 2, after V lost 4 bases and J lost 5 bases. CDR1 is SNHLY and CDR2 is FYNNEI in the germline V gene. The DNA of the CDR3 is TGTGCCAGCAGTGCCCTAGCGGGGGGGGAGACCCAGTACTTC. Residues: CASSALAGGETQYF.

The chain carries TRBV6-6 and TRBJ1-2; the match to TRBD1 covers 7 bases. V was pared by 5 bases and J by 6 bases, with 18 bases of the junction left unmatched. CDR3 length equals 17 residues. Germline CDR1 is MNHNY and CDR2 is SVGAGI (reference sequence). CDR3 sequence reads: CASSPPSGSTGVDGYTF. For the CDR3, the DNA is TGTGCCAGCAGTCCCCCATCTGGTTCCACAGGGGTTGATGGCTACACCTTC.

The gene calls are TRBV7-8 and TRBJ2-7; 9 bases map to TRBD2. Germline CDR1 is SGHVS and CDR2 is FQNEAQ. V trimming: 5 bases; J trimming: 7 bases; junction bases outside the gene matches: 12. This CDR3 has 15 amino acids. CDR3 DNA: TGTGCCAGCAGCGTCCCGCGGACTAGCGTGAGGGAGCAGTACTTC. Encoded protein: CASSVPRTSVREQYF.

The chain carries TRBV6-2 or TRBV6-3 and TRBJ2-4, with 12 positions matching TRBD2. CDR3 length: 16 residues. The germline V gene encodes CDR1 MNHEY and CDR2 SVGEGT. V was pared by 4 bases and J by 0 bases, with 1 base of the junction left unmatched. The CDR3 protein is CASSSTSGGAKNIQYF. The CDR3 region has the DNA TGTGCCAGCAGTTCGACTAGCGGGGGAGCCAAAAACATTCAGTACTTC.

The gene calls are TRBV18 and TRBJ2-2; 12 positions match TRBD2. The V and J ends lost 3 bases and 1 base, in that order; junction bases with no gene match: 3. CDR3 length: 17 residues. Germline values: CDR1 KGHSH, CDR2 LQKENI. CDR3 sequence: CASSPETSGGNTGELFF. In DNA form, the CDR3 reads TGTGCCAGCTCACCGGAGACTAGCGGGGGGAACACCGGGGAGCTGTTTTTT.

The chain carries TRBV5-1 and TRBJ1-1; 8 bases map to TRBD1. J was trimmed by 4 bases and V by 5 bases; bases with no gene match: 7. Germline V gene sequence: CDR1 SGHRS, CDR2 YFSETQ. The length of the CDR3 is 14 residues. CDR3 in amino acids: CASRPTGDSTEAFF. In DNA, the CDR3 is TGCGCCAGCAGACCGACAGGGGATAGCACTGAAGCTTTCTTT.

The rearrangement joins TRBV6-2 or TRBV6-3 to TRBJ2-3; 9 nucleotides align to TRBD2. CDR1 MNHEY and CDR2 SVGEGT come from the germline V gene. The ends lost 5 bases at V and 3 bases at J; junction bases unmatched: 6. The CDR3 contains 15 residues. The CDR3 loop is CASSRGGAETDTQYF. DNA for the CDR3: TGTGCCAGCAGTCGCGGGGGGGCGGAGACAGATACGCAGTATTTT.

V and J are TRBV4-3 and TRBJ1-4, with D possibly being TRBD1 (5 bases). This CDR3 is built from 15 residues. V was pared by 3 bases and J by 8 bases, with 16 bases between. Germline V gene sequence: CDR1 LGHNA, CDR2 YSLEER. CDR3 bases: TGCGCCAGCAGCCACTCTAGGGGACTGGAGGAAAAACTGTTTTTT. This encodes CASSHSRGLEEKLFF.

Only one count was recorded for this clone. The rearrangement joins TRBV9 to TRBJ1-1; no definite D call. In germline, CDR1 is SGDLS, CDR2 YYNGEE. CDR3 length: 14 amino acids. V shed 4 bases and J shed 1 base, with 11 bases lying between them. DNA for the CDR3: TGTGCCAGCAGCTCCTGGGGAGGGAACACTGAAGCTTTCTTT. This translates into CASSSWGGNTEAFF.

V and J are TRBV2 and TRBJ2-3; 7 positions match TRBD2. The germline V gene has CDR1 SNHLY and CDR2 FYNNEI. Trimming took 6 bases from V and 2 from J; bases not matched to a gene: 5. The CDR3 covers 14 residues. CDR3 in amino acids: CASRGTINTDTQYF. The CDR3 DNA sequence: TGTGCCAGCAGAGGGACTATAAACACAGATACGCAGTATTTT.

The V call is TRBV19, the J call TRBJ1-5; TRBD1 matches 7 bases. The germline CDR1 and CDR2 sequences are LNHDA and SQIVND (reference sequence). The CDR3 length is 16 residues. Trimming cost V 2 bases and J 2 bases; bases outside gene matches: 6. DNA for the CDR3: TGTGCCAGTAGTATACTACAGGGGACTGGCAATCAGCCCCAGCATTTT. Translation gives CASSILQGTGNQPQHF.

The chain recombines TRBV5-1 with TRBJ2-1; the D is unclear. CDR1 is SGHRS, CDR2 YFSETQ, per germline. CDR3 size: 14 residues. Trimming cost V 4 bases and J 1 base, with 9 bases left between them. Here the CDR3 reads CASSVSSSYNEQFF. The CDR3 DNA is TGCGCCAGCAGCGTATCTAGTTCCTACAATGAGCAGTTCTTC.

The chain uses TRBV11-2 and TRBJ1-3; D is undetermined. Germline lookup yields CDR1 SGHAT and CDR2 FQNNGV. Between the trimmed V and J ends, which lost 1 base and 2 bases, there was a span of 6 bases. This CDR3 has 14 amino acids. The CDR3 reads CASSLASPGNTIYF. In nucleotides, the CDR3 is TGTGCCAGCAGCTTAGCCAGTCCTGGAAACACCATATATTTT.

This chain links TRBV19 with TRBJ1-2, with 7 bases fitting TRBD1. The CDR3 loop spans 13 amino acids. Looked up from germline, CDR1 is LNHDA and CDR2 is SQIVND (reference sequence). The J segment lost 8 bases and the V segment lost 7 bases, leaving 10 bases of the junction unmatched. This CDR3 is CASTDRQGGGYTF. DNA of the CDR3: TGTGCCAGTACCGATCGACAGGGAGGAGGCTACACCTTC.

The chain links TRBV7-3 to TRBJ2-3; possibly TRBD2 for D (6 bases). V lost 6 bases, J lost 11 bases, and 18 bases lay in between. Looked up from germline, CDR1 is SGHTA and CDR2 is FQGTGA. This CDR3 contains 13 residues. The CDR3 nucleotides read TGTGCCAGCAGTCCCGGGACTGGATTTAAGCAGTATTTT. This sequence encodes CASSPGTGFKQYF.

The CDR3, as DNA: TGCGCCAGCAGCCCGGGACTAGCGGGGGTAGAGCAGTTCTTC. This codes for CASSPGLAGVEQFF. V is TRBV4-1 and J is TRBJ2-1; 14 nucleotides agree with TRBD2. The CDR3 runs to 14 residues. With 4 bases clipped from V and 10 bases from J, the junction kept 3 bases outside the gene matches. The germline CDR1 and CDR2 sequences are MGHRA and YSYEKL.

The chain joins TRBV29-1 to TRBJ2-3; TRBD2 matches at 8 bases. Unmatched junction bases numbered 6, after V lost 7 bases and J lost 0 bases. Germline V gene sequence: CDR1 SQVTM, CDR2 ANQGSEA. This CDR3 contains 14 residues. The CDR3 loop reads CSAILAVSTDTQYF. CDR3 DNA sequence: TGCAGCGCCATACTAGCGGTCAGCACAGATACGCAGTATTTT.

A note on this clone: The junction departs from germline at one end; a sequencing error may be responsible. The chain joins TRBV14 to TRBJ1-3, with a tentative D call TRBD1 (6 bases). Germline V CDR1 and CDR2: SGHDN, FVKESK. The CDR3 spans 12 residues. CDR3 nucleotide sequence: TGTGCCAGCAGCCAATCCGACAGGTCGCAGGATTTT. Protein: CASSQSDRSQDF. Full variable domain (remainder filled in from reference TRBV14 and TRBJ1-3): EAGVTQFPSHSVIEKGQTVTLRCDPISGHDNLYWYRRVMGKEIKFLLHFVKESKQDESGMPNNRFLAERTGGTYSTLKVQPAELEDSGVYFCASSQSDRSQDFGEGSWLTVV.

This clone has at least ten counts. This chain joins TRBV7-2 and TRBJ2-7; 8 bases are shared with TRBD1. Germline lookup yields CDR1 SGHTA and CDR2 FQGNSA. The CDR3 spans 18 residues. The ends lost 2 bases at V and 2 bases at J; junction bases unmatched: 14. As DNA, the CDR3 is TGTGCCAGCAGCTTACCTATTACAGGGGGAAGAAATACCTACGAGCAGTACTTC. The encoded protein is CASSLPITGGRNTYEQYF.

The chain combines TRBV3-1 (or the pseudogene TRBV3-2) with TRBJ2-3; 9 bases are a match to TRBD2. V lost 3 bases to trimming and J lost 4 bases; unmatched junction nucleotides: 5. CDR3 size: 15 residues. Germline values: CDR1 LGHDT, CDR2 YNNKEL (reference sequence). The CDR3 sequence is CASSHIAGVADTQYF. The CDR3 nucleotides are TGTGCCAGCAGCCACATAGCGGGGGTTGCAGATACGCAGTATTTT.

This clone was counted a single time. The chain employs TRBV5-4 and TRBJ2-7, with 7 bases matching TRBD1. Trimming at V came to 0 bases and at J to 2 bases, leaving 2 bases not matched to a gene. The germline CDR1 and CDR2 sequences are SGHNT and YYREEE (reference sequence). This CDR3 comprises 14 residues. This CDR3 is CASSLVQGAYEQYF. CDR3 DNA sequence: TGTGCCAGCAGCTTGGTTCAGGGGGCCTACGAGCAGTACTTC.

The gene calls are TRBV6-6 and TRBJ1-2; possibly TRBD1 for D (6 bases). V shed 8 bases and J shed 13 bases, with 23 bases lying between them. This CDR3 comprises 13 residues. Germline-derived CDR1 and CDR2 are MNHNY and SVGAGI (reference sequence). The CDR3 nucleotides read TGTGCCAGCGTCCAGTTAACAGGGACCCGTCGCACCTTC. Amino acids: CASVQLTGTRRTF.

This chain connects TRBV2 to TRBJ2-3, with a possible D match to TRBD2 (6 bases). CDR3 length: 14 residues. Between the trimmed V and J ends, which lost 6 bases and 2 bases, there was a span of 12 bases. The germline CDR1 and CDR2 sequences are SNHLY and FYNNEI. CDR3 protein: CASSVRGITDTQYF. The CDR3, as DNA: TGTGCCAGCAGCGTCCGCGGGATCACAGATACGCAGTATTTT.

The chain combines TRBV11-3 with TRBJ1-5, with 7 bases fitting TRBD1. From germline, CDR1 is SGHNT and CDR2 YENEEA. The CDR3 covers 19 residues. V shed 0 bases and J 0 bases; nucleotides not matched to a gene: 11. CDR3 nucleotide sequence: TGTGCCAGCAGCTTAGATCGTGGGACAGAGACCTATAGCAATCAGCCCCAGCATTTT. It codes for CASSLDRGTETYSNQPQHF. Drawing the rest from reference TRBV11-3 and TRBJ1-5, the complete variable domain is EAGVVQSPRYKIIEKKQPVAFWCNPISGHNTLYWYLQNLGQGPELLIRYENEEAVDDSQLPKDRFSAERLKGVDSTLKIQPAELGDSAVYLCASSLDRGTETYSNQPQHFGDGTRLSIL.